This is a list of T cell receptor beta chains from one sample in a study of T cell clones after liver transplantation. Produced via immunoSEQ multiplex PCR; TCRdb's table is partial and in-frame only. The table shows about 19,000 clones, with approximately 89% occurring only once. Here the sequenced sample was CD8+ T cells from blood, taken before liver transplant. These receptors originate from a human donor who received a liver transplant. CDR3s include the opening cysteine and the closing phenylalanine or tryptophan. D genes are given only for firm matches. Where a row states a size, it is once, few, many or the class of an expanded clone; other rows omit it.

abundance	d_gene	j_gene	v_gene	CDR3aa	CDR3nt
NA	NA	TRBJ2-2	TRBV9	CASSVERRVGGELFF	TGTGCCAGCAGCGTAGAGCGCAGGGTTGGCGGGGAGCTGTTTTTT
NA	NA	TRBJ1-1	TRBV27	CASSALKGGMNTEAFF	TGTGCCAGCAGTGCCCTTAAGGGGGGCATGAACACTGAAGCTTTCTTT
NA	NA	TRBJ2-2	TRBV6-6	CASTSASGAGELFF	TGTGCCAGCACTTCCGCAAGTGGGGCCGGGGAGCTGTTTTTT
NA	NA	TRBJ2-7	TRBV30	CAWSALDVWTARKQYF	TGTGCCTGGAGTGCCCTGGATGTTTGGACAGCTCGAAAGCAGTACTTC
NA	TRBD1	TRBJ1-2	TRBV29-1	CSDRTGSYGYTF	TGCAGCGACCGGACAGGGAGCTATGGCTACACCTTC
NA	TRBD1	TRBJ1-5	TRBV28	CASSLDLGQGGQPQHF	TGTGCCAGCAGTTTGGACCTTGGACAGGGTGGGCAGCCCCAGCATTTT
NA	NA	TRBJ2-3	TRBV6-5	CASSYSEGRDKDF	TGTGCCAGCAGTTACTCGGAGGGTCGCGATAAGGATTTT
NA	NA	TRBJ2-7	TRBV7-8	CASIPQGPREQYF	TGTGCCAGCATCCCTCAGGGGCCCCGCGAGCAGTACTTC
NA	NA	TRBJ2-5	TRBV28	CASSRTFRGETQYF	TGTGCCAGCAGTCGGACATTTCGGGGGGAGACCCAGTACTTC
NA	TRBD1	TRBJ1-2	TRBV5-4	CASGSTGPNYGYTF	TGTGCCAGCGGTTCGACAGGGCCCAACTATGGCTACACCTTC
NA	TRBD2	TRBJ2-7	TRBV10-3	CATGLAGEMAYEQYF	TGTGCCACCGGACTAGCGGGAGAAATGGCCTACGAGCAGTACTTC
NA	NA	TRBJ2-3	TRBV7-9	CASSGMQEVSPDTQYF	TGTGCCAGCAGCGGAATGCAGGAAGTATCCCCAGATACGCAGTATTTT
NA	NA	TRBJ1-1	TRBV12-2	CASRLGRKNTEAFF	TGTGCAAGTCGCTTAGGACGGAAAAACACTGAAGCTTTCTTT
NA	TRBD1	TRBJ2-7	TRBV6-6	CASSYSGQDYEQYF	TGTGCCAGCAGTTACTCCGGACAGGACTACGAGCAGTACTTC
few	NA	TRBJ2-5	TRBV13	CASSFSDQETQYF	TGTGCCAGCAGCTTCTCAGACCAAGAGACCCAGTACTTC
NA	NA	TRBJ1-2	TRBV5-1	CASSLGGGENGYTF	TGCGCCAGCAGCTTGGGAGGAGGAGAGAATGGCTACACCTTC
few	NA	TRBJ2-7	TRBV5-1	CASSLGGAVEQYF	TGCGCCAGCAGCTTAGGGGGAGCGGTCGAGCAGTACTTC
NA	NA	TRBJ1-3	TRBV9	CASGDSGNTIYF	TGTGCCAGCGGCGACTCTGGAAACACCATATATTTT
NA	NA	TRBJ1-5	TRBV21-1	CASSNRGKVETEIQPQHF	TGTGCCAGCAGCAACAGGGGCAAGGTTGAAACGGAAATTCAGCCCCAGCATTTT
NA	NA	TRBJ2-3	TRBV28	CASSFGVGTQYF	TGTGCCAGCAGTTTTGGGGTGGGTACGCAGTATTTT
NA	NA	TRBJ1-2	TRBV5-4	CASSLGANYGYTF	TGTGCCAGCAGCTTGGGAGCGAACTATGGCTACACCTTC
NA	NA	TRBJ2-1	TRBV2	CASSPRENEGDEQFF	TGTGCCAGCAGTCCTCGGGAGAATGAGGGCGATGAGCAGTTCTTC